The present entry profiles one T cell receptor (beta chain) with its context. Antigen unknown. This sample is part of a study of T cell repertoires in aging, cancer and after chemotherapy. Background on the study: Six age groups, ranging from 30 or younger to 70 or older, included the donors. Pre- and post-chemotherapy samples were paired from glioblastoma patients treated with temozolomide-based therapy. Points from the study as a whole: Compared with age-matched healthy donors, untreated hematological or solid cancer patients showed higher blood TCR clonality.

The V end lost 7 bases, the J end lost 5 bases, and 20 bases lay between the germline ends. The CDR3 has 15 residues. TCR beta rearrangements were amplified from peripheral blood genomic DNA. A mixed TRB-A/B primer pool amplified rearranged TRB by multiplex touch-down PCR. TCRdb reanalysed the multiplex PCR reads using MiXCR and keeps one entry per CDR3 protein. The sample lists about 2,900 distinct CDR3 sequences, approximately 28% occurring once. The chain employs TRBV12-3 or TRBV12-4 and TRBJ2-5; D might be TRBD1 (6 bases). The source of this sequence is a human donor with a solid tumor. The sequenced sample was blood. This CDR3 reads CASNWGGGLGETQYF. The CDR3 DNA sequence: TGTGCCAGCAACTGGGGTGGGGGCCTCGGGGAGACCCAGTACTTC.